The present T cell receptor (beta chain) was sequenced within a study of PD-1 blockade in classical Hodgkin lymphoma. Comment on this clone: Its antigen is not identified.

Study-wide results and caveats: It was reported that newly diagnosed patients had less baseline TCR diversity than healthy donors. There remain no defined causes for the repertoire differences, which possibly reflect disease activity or prior therapy.

Trimming cost V 3 bases and J 2 bases, with 10 bases left between them. Germline CDR1 is MNHEY and CDR2 is SVGAGI. The CDR3 loop spans 14 amino acids. Time point reported: newly diagnosed, previously untreated cHL patient sample. Magnetic negative selection served to purify CD4+ T cells out of PBMCs that had been thawed. Researchers used newly diagnosed, untreated classical Hodgkin lymphoma PBMCs for comparison. Generated by immunoSEQ multiplex PCR, the TCRdb table keeps only in-frame clones and is missing some. The table records 15,000 to 20,000 clones, under 85% of them present only once. This chain uses TRBV6-5 with TRBJ2-5; no firm D call. The TCR sequence derives from a human donor with classical Hodgkin lymphoma. Sample: CD4+ T cells from blood. The chain's CDR3 is CASSYLGSQETQYF. The DNA of the CDR3 is TGTGCCAGCAGTTATTTGGGCAGTCAAGAGACCCAGTACTTC.